These 28 T cell receptor beta chains were sequenced from one sample in a study of control samples from healthy donors and cancer patients (dated by TCRdb to 2020 to 2022). Library prep was done by the immunoSEQ multiplex PCR assay. In its TCRdb copy, this immuneACCESS table keeps in-frame sequences only and misses some clones. Where compared with another copy, unresolved V genes explain less than half of these, and the others have no known cause. Counted in this sample were 150,000 or so clones; just under 95% of them appeared once. Of the sample, 13% to 15% falls within the top ten clones. The specimen was PBMCs. All receptors come from a man aged 55-75 years with colorectal cancer.

This chain links TRBV5-1 with TRBJ2-3; 9 positions match TRBD1. The trim removed 2 bases at V and 3 bases at J, leaving 4 bases unmatched. Germline values: CDR1 SGHRS, CDR2 YFSETQ. There are 15 residues in the CDR3. The CDR3 DNA sequence: TGCGCCAGCAGCTTCTGGGACAGGGAAACAGATACGCAGTATTTT. It specifies CASSFWDRETDTQYF. The variable domain in full, completed from reference TRBV5-1 and TRBJ2-3, reads KAGVTQTPRYLIKTRGQQVTLSCSPISGHRSVSWYQQTPGQGLQFLFEYFSETQRNKGNFPGRFSGRQFSNSRSEMNVSTLELGDSALYLCASSFWDRETDTQYFGPGTRLTVL.

V and J are TRBV7-2 and TRBJ2-3, with D possibly being TRBD1 (5 bases). V gave up 5 bases and J gave up 6 bases, with 9 bases separating them. The CDR3 loop spans 12 amino acids. Per germline, CDR1 SGHTA and CDR2 FQGNSA. The CDR3 nucleotides read TGTGCCAGCAGCACAGGACGGGATACGCAGTATTTT. It codes for CASSTGRDTQYF.

This clone was detected only once. The chain is built from TRBV6-5 and TRBJ2-2; D unclear. Trimming left V 6 bases short and J 6 bases short, with 14 bases between. This CDR3 is built from 14 residues. CDR1 and CDR2 (germline): MNHEY, SVGAGI. CDR3 sequence: CASRKGRVAGELFF. CDR3 bases: TGTGCCAGCAGAAAAGGACGGGTGGCCGGGGAGCTGTTTTTT.

This clone was observed once. J is TRBJ1-2 and V is TRBV7-8, with TRBD1 matching over 7 bases. There are 15 residues in the CDR3. The V gene's germline CDR1 is SGHVS and CDR2 FQNEAQ. With V trimmed by 1 base and J by 4 bases, 6 bases remained unmatched. CDR3 in amino acids: CASSLGLQGTYGYTF. In DNA form, the CDR3 reads TGTGCCAGCAGCTTAGGATTACAGGGGACCTATGGCTACACCTTC.

The chain employs TRBV18 and TRBJ1-1, with D uncertain. V lost 5 bases and J lost 3, with 10 bases in between. Germline V gene data show CDR1 as KGHSH and CDR2 as LQKENI. The CDR3 has 13 amino acids. CDR3 in amino acids: CASSAASDTEAFF. CDR3 nucleotide sequence: TGTGCCAGCTCAGCGGCCTCGGACACTGAAGCTTTCTTT.

J is TRBJ1-2 and V is TRBV9; D might be TRBD1 (5 bases). The ends were cut back, 0 bases at V and 5 bases at J, with 14 bases in the middle. This CDR3 has 15 residues. CDR1 is SGDLS and CDR2 is YYNGEE in the germline V gene. The CDR3 DNA reads TGTGCCAGCAGCGTAGCAACAGGCCTCGGGTATGGCTACACCTTC. This translates into CASSVATGLGYGYTF.

This clone was seen only a few times. V usage is TRBV12-3 or TRBV12-4 and J usage is TRBJ1-5; D is unresolved. The CDR3 length is 13 residues. Trimming took 1 base from V and 7 from J, leaving 8 bases between them. The CDR3 bases are TGTGCCAGCAGTTTAGATTATAGCCAGCCCCAGCATTTT. Its protein product is CASSLDYSQPQHF.

The J gene is TRBJ2-5, the V gene TRBV7-9; no clear D gene. This CDR3 is built from 16 residues. V gave up 0 bases and J gave up 2 bases, with 13 bases separating them. The V gene's germline CDR1 is SEHNR and CDR2 FQNEAQ (reference sequence). CDR3 nucleotide sequence: TGTGCCAGCAGCTTAGCGCTAAGGTCTACTCAAGAGACCCAGTACTTC. Protein: CASSLALRSTQETQYF.

The chain links TRBV6-2 or TRBV6-3 to TRBJ2-5, with 16 positions matching TRBD2. CDR3 length equals 20 residues. Trimming at V came to 2 bases and at J to 1 base, leaving 10 bases not matched to a gene. Germline CDR1 and CDR2: MNHEY and SVGEGT. The CDR3 sequence is CASSYTNPGLAGGPQETQYF. The CDR3 nucleotides read TGTGCCAGCAGTTACACAAATCCGGGACTAGCGGGGGGGCCCCAAGAGACCCAGTACTTC.

The rearrangement joins TRBV28 to TRBJ1-2, with D perhaps TRBD1 (5 bases). This CDR3 is built from 13 residues. CDR1 and CDR2 (germline): MDHEN, SYDVKM. V was shortened by 5 bases and J by 3 bases, with 10 bases between the two germline ends. Written as DNA, the CDR3 is TGTGCCAGCAGTCCCGGGACGGACTATGGCTACACCTTC. It specifies CASSPGTDYGYTF.

The chain has TRBV15 and TRBJ2-1; D gene ambiguous. V shed 0 bases and J shed 7 bases, with 4 bases lying between them. The CDR3 is 12 amino acids. Germline V CDR1 and CDR2: LNHNV, YYDKDF (reference sequence). For the CDR3, the DNA is TGTGCCACCAGCAGAGACGAGAATGAGCAGTTCTTC. Its protein product is CATSRDENEQFF.

This clone was seen just once. This chain uses TRBV4-3 with TRBJ2-7; D is ambiguous. Germline V gives CDR1 LGHNA, CDR2 YSLEER. The CDR3 totals 14 residues. Trimming took 3 bases from V and 0 from J, leaving 9 bases between them. The CDR3 region is CASSQERHSYEQYF. CDR3 bases: TGCGCCAGCAGCCAGGAGAGGCACTCCTACGAGCAGTACTTC.

The chain combines TRBV6-5 with TRBJ2-1; TRBD1 aligns across 10 bases. CDR3 size: 15 residues. After removal of 5 bases from V and 7 bases from J, the junction contained 8 bases not matched to a gene. Germline V gives CDR1 MNHEY, CDR2 SVGAGI. CDR3 loop: CASSHARTGGNEQFF. CDR3 DNA: TGTGCCAGCAGTCACGCCAGGACAGGGGGGAATGAGCAGTTCTTC.

The gene calls are TRBV18 and TRBJ1-4, with TRBD1 matching over 8 bases. This CDR3 comprises 15 residues. V was pared by 4 bases and J by 8 bases, with 9 bases of the junction left unmatched. CDR1 KGHSH and CDR2 LQKENI come from the germline V gene. CDR3 protein: CASSQTQGASEKLFF. The CDR3 DNA sequence: TGTGCCAGCTCACAGACGCAGGGGGCAAGCGAAAAACTGTTTTTT.

This chain uses TRBV11-2 with TRBJ1-1; 11 bases are a match to TRBD1. The CDR3 is made up of 16 amino acids. The junction had 5 bases not matched to a gene; V was cut back by 0 bases and J by 5 bases. Germline assignment: CDR1 SGHAT and CDR2 FQNNGV. Here the CDR3 DNA reads TGTGCCAGCAGCTTAGATACCGGGACAGGGGGGACTGAAGCTTTCTTT. Protein product: CASSLDTGTGGTEAFF.

The chain has TRBV18 and TRBJ2-7, with TRBD1 matching over 8 bases. Germline CDR1 and CDR2: KGHSH and LQKENI. The J segment lost 2 bases and the V segment lost 3 bases, leaving 6 bases of the junction unmatched. The CDR3 is 15 residues long. The CDR3 nucleotides read TGTGCCAGCTCACCCGGACAGGGAAGGACCTACGAGCAGTACTTC. Protein: CASSPGQGRTYEQYF. Supplemented by reference TRBV18 and TRBJ2-7, the full variable domain reads NAGVMQNPRHLVRRRGQEARLRCSPMKGHSHVYWYRQLPEEGLKFMVYLQKENIIDESGMPKERFSAEFPKEGPSILRIQQVVRGDSAAYFCASSPGQGRTYEQYFGPGTRLTVT.

The rearrangement links TRBV29-1 to TRBJ2-7, with 7 bases matching TRBD2. The CDR3 consists of 12 residues. Trimming took 4 bases from V and 0 from J; bases not matched to a gene: 0. The V gene's germline CDR1 is SQVTM and CDR2 ANQGSEA. CDR3 loop: CSVAGGSYEQYF. As DNA, the CDR3 is TGCAGCGTTGCGGGGGGCTCCTACGAGCAGTACTTC.

CDR3 sequence: CASSLLGADTQYF. The CDR3 bases are TGTGCCAGCAGCTTACTGGGGGCAGATACGCAGTATTTT. This rearrangement joins TRBV7-8 to TRBJ2-3; possibly TRBD1 or TRBD2 for D (5 bases each). The V and J ends lost 2 bases and 4 bases respectively, with 7 bases between them. Germline CDR1 SGHVS, CDR2 FQNEAQ. The CDR3 runs 13 residues.

The rearrangement joins TRBV18 to TRBJ1-1; D unresolved. The germline V gene encodes CDR1 KGHSH and CDR2 LQKENI. With 3 bases removed from V and 1 base from J, the gap between germline ends came to 9 bases. This CDR3 is built from 14 residues. DNA for the CDR3: TGTGCCAGCTCACCTCAAGACCGGAACACTGAAGCTTTCTTT. It specifies CASSPQDRNTEAFF.

The chain employs TRBV7-9 and TRBJ2-7; 7 bases align to TRBD2. From germline, CDR1 is SEHNR and CDR2 FQNEAQ (reference sequence). The V gene end was trimmed by 0 bases and the J gene end by 0 bases; junction bases not matched to a gene: 5. This CDR3 is built from 16 residues. This CDR3 reads CASSLAPGGSSYEQYF. As DNA, the CDR3 is TGTGCCAGCAGCTTAGCGCCGGGGGGAAGCTCCTACGAGCAGTACTTC.

The DNA of the CDR3 is TGCAGCGGCCGGAGGATGGGGACTGAAGCTTTCTTT. Residues: CSGRRMGTEAFF. This chain links TRBV29-1 with TRBJ1-1; D not resolved. This CDR3 region has 12 residues. Trimming pared 7 bases from V and 5 bases from J, leaving 14 bases between. The germline CDR1 and CDR2 sequences are SQVTM and ANQGSEA.

The chain is built from TRBV4-3 and TRBJ1-2; the D gene is possibly TRBD1 (5 bases). CDR1 LGHNA and CDR2 YSLEER come from the germline V gene. V dropped 0 bases and J dropped 4 bases, with 12 bases sitting between them. This CDR3 comprises 15 residues. In DNA form, the CDR3 reads TGCGCCAGCAGCCAAGATGGCCAGGGAATCTATGGCTACACCTTC. Its protein is CASSQDGQGIYGYTF.

This rearrangement joins TRBV27 to TRBJ2-5; D may be TRBD1 or TRBD2 (6 bases each). The germline V gene has CDR1 MNHEY and CDR2 SMNVEV (reference sequence). Trimming removed 0 bases at V and 5 bases at J, with 16 bases between. The CDR3 runs to 16 residues. The CDR3 here is CASSLSMVGGAETQYF. CDR3 coding DNA: TGTGCCAGCAGTTTATCGATGGTGGGGGGCGCGGAGACCCAGTACTTC.

The CDR3 region is CASSQVPHEQYF. The CDR3 coding sequence is TGTGCCAGCAGCCAAGTCCCCCACGAGCAGTACTTC. The chain carries TRBV4-2 and TRBJ2-7; no clear D gene. The CDR3 spans 12 residues. Trimming left V 1 base short and J 5 bases short, with 6 bases between. Germline V CDR1 and CDR2: LGHNA, YNFKEQ.

The chain carries TRBV15 and TRBJ2-7, with D maybe TRBD1 (6 bases). Trimming cost V 0 bases and J 3 bases, with 9 bases left between them. This CDR3 spans 14 amino acids. Germline V lookup: CDR1 LNHNV, CDR2 YYDKDF (reference sequence). DNA for the CDR3: TGTGCCACCAGCAGAGATAGGGGGAGCTACGAGCAGTACTTC. It is translated as CATSRDRGSYEQYF.

The chain joins TRBV5-1 to TRBJ2-2, with a weak D call TRBD2 (5 bases). The CDR3 extends over 17 amino acids. V lost 4 bases and J 0 bases, leaving 16 bases between the germline ends. Germline CDR1 SGHRS, CDR2 YFSETQ. The DNA of the CDR3 is TGCGCCAGCAGCCTGAGGTCTGGAGGCACGAACACCGGGGAGCTGTTTTTT. Its protein product is CASSLRSGGTNTGELFF. Variable domain in full (rest from reference TRBV5-1 and TRBJ2-2): KAGVTQTPRYLIKTRGQQVTLSCSPISGHRSVSWYQQTPGQGLQFLFEYFSETQRNKGNFPGRFSGRQFSNSRSEMNVSTLELGDSALYLCASSLRSGGTNTGELFFGEGSRLTVL.

In its sample, this clone was seen once. The chain carries TRBV7-2 and TRBJ2-7; D uncertain. The length of the CDR3 is 13 residues. The V gene lost 3 bases and the J gene lost 1 base, with 7 bases spanning the gap. Germline CDR1 and CDR2: SGHTA and FQGNSA. CDR3 in DNA: TGTGCCAGCAGCTTCGGACGATCCTACGAGCAGTACTTC. Translated, it gives CASSFGRSYEQYF.

The chain uses TRBV5-1 and TRBJ2-3, with 7 bases identical to TRBD2. The CDR3 sequence is 17 residues long. After removal of 1 base from V and 5 bases from J, the junction contained 13 bases not matched to a gene. Germline values: CDR1 SGHRS, CDR2 YFSETQ. CDR3 nucleotides: TGCGCCAGCAGCTTGCTCTTAGCGGGCGCCCCGGGAGATACGCAGTATTTT. Translation gives CASSLLLAGAPGDTQYF.